Listed here are 2 T cell receptor beta chains from one sample, sequenced in a study of T cells in localized non-small cell lung cancer (dated by TCRdb to 2019 to 2021). The library was produced with the immunoSEQ multiplex PCR assay. TCRdb provides this immuneACCESS table in a form limited to in-frame rearrangements. Some clones are lacking; in checked studies, under half of them reflect an unresolved V gene, and why the rest are absent is not known. In all, the sample holds around 2,000 clones, and around 20% of those were seen once. Jointly, the top ten make up more than 20% of the sample. The source material was lung tumor tissue, sampled before any cancer treatment. The receptors derive from a man aged 35-75 years with stage I lung adenocarcinoma.

This sequence joins TRBV29-1 and TRBJ2-1; 8 bases match TRBD1. The CDR3 is 19 residues long. Per the germline V gene, CDR1 is SQVTM and CDR2 is ANQGSEA. V trimming: 0 bases; J trimming: 4 bases; junction bases outside the gene matches: 17. The DNA of the CDR3 is TGCAGCGTTGAAGATCCGGCAGGGGGCGCAGAGATAGGGTACAATGAGCAGTTCTTC. Its protein is CSVEDPAGGAEIGYNEQFF.

The chain is built from TRBV29-1 and TRBJ2-1; D is uncertain. Germline assignment: CDR1 SQVTM and CDR2 ANQGSEA. V gave up 3 bases and J gave up 0 bases, with 9 bases separating them. The CDR3 totals 14 residues. CDR3 bases: TGCAGCGTTGACCAGGCCAGCTCCTACAATGAGCAGTTCTTC. Its translation: CSVDQASSYNEQFF.